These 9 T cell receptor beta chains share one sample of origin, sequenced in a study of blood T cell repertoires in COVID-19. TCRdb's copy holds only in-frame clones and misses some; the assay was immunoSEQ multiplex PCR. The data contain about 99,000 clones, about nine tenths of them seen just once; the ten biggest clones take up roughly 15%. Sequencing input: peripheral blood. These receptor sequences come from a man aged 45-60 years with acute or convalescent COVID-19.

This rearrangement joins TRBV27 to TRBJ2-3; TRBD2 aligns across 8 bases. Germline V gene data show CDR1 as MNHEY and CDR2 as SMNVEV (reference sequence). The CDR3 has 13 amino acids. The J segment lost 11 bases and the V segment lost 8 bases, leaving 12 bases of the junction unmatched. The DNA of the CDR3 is TGTGCCAGCCACACACACGGGGGGGGCCAGCAGTATTTT. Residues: CASHTHGGGQQYF.

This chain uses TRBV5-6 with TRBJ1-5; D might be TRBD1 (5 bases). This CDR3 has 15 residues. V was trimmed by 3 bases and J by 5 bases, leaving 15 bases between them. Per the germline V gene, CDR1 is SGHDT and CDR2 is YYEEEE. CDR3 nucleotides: TGTGCCAGCAGCTCCTCTCGGCGGGGGGATCAGCCCCAGCATTTT. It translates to CASSSSRRGDQPQHF.

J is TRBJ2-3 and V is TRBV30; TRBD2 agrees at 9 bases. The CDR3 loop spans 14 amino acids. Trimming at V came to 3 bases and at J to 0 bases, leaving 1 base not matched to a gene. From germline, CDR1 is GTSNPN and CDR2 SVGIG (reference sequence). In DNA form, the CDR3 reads TGTGCCTGGAGCAGCGGGAGGAGCACAGATACGCAGTATTTT. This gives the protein CAWSSGRSTDTQYF.

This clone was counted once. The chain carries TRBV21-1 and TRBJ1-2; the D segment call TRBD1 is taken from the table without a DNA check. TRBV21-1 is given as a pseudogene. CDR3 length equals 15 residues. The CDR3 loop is CASSKLPMTGNGYTF. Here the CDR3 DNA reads TGTGCCAGCAGCAAACTCCCAATGACAGGGAATGGCTACACCTTC.

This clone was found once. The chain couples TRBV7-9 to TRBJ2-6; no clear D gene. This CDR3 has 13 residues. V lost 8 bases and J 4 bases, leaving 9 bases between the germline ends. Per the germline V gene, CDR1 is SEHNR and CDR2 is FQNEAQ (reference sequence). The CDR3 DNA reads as TGTGCCAGCGCCATTCCGGGGGCCAACGTCCTGACTTTC. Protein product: CASAIPGANVLTF.

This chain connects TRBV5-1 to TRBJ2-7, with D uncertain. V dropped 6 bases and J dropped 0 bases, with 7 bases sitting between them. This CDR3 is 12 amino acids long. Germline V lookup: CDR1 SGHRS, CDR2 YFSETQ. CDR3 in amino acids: CASISDSYEQYF. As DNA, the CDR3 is TGCGCCAGCATTTCAGACTCCTACGAGCAGTACTTC.

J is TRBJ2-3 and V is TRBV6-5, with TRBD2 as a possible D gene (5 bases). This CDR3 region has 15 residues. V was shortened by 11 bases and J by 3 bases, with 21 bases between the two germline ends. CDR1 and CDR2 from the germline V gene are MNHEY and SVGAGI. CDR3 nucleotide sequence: TGTGCCGGTAGCCGGAGGTTGGGCTCGACAGATACGCAGTATTTT. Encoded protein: CAGSRRLGSTDTQYF.

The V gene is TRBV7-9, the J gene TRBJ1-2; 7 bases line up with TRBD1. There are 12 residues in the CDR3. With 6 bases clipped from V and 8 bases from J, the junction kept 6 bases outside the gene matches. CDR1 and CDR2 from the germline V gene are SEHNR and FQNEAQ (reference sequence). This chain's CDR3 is CASSLDREGYTF. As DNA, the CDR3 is TGTGCCAGCAGTCTCGACAGGGAAGGCTACACCTTC.

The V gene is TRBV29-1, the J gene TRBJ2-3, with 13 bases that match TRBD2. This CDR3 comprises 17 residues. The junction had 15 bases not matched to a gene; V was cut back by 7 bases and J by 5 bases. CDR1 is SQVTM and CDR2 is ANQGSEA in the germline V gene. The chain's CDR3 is CSAEGVLAGGPLDTQYF. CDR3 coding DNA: TGCAGCGCCGAGGGGGTACTAGCGGGAGGGCCATTAGATACGCAGTATTTT.